The T cell receptor (beta chain) described here comes from a study of cytomegalovirus exposure and HLA in healthy donors. Remarks on this clone: Its antigen remains unknown.

Study results and limitations: V- and J-gene trimming of TCR beta was linked (in a later analysis) to a missense DCLRE1C variant.

The CDR3 is 14 residues long. Looked up from germline, CDR1 is SGHDT and CDR2 is YYEEEE. V lost 0 bases to trimming and J lost 3 bases, with 9 bases between them. The primer mix had 60 Vbeta and 13 Jbeta primers. Assay used: immunoSEQ multiplex PCR; TCRdb lists only in-frame clones, some missing. The repertoire has about 110,000 clones, roughly 66% of them found once; the top ten carry about 2.2%. Input material: PBMCs. This clonotype originated in a woman aged 25 to 39 in good health and CMV-seronegative. This chain connects TRBV5-6 to TRBJ1-2; D call uncertain. The CDR3 region is CASSLDAEDYGYTF. The CDR3 nucleotides read TGTGCCAGCAGCTTGGACGCTGAGGACTATGGCTACACCTTC.